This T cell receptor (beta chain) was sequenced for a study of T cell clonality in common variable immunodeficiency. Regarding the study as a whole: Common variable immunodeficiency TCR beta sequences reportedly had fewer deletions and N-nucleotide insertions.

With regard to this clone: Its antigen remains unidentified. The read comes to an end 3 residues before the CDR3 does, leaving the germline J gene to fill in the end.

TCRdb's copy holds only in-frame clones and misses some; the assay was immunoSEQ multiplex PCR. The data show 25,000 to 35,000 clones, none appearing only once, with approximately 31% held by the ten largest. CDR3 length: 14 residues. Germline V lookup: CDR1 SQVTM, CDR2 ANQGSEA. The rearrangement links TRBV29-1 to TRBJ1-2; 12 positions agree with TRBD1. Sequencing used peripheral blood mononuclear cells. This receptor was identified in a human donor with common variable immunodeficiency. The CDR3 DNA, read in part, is TGCAGCGTTGAAGATGGGACAGGGGGCGAAGGC. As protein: CSVEDGTGGEG. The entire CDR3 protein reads CSVEDGTGGEGYTF.